The rows below give T cell receptor beta chains drawn from one sample of a study of monozygotic twins with inflammatory bowel disease. No DNA is given; TCRdb re-called the 5' RACE reads and lists each CDR3 protein once. Its listing shows over 110,000 distinct CDR3 sequences. Sequences were obtained from blood. The receptors come from a human donor with ulcerative colitis or Crohn's disease, or a healthy co-twin of an affected twin (not recorded which). Each CDR3 is given with its conserved first and last residue.

>TRBJ1-4|TRBV5-1|16
CASSQSEVATNEKLFF
>TRBJ2-7|TRBV6-1|12
CASSLAVYEQYF
>TRBJ1-1|TRBV19|12
CASSQGLGEAFF
>TRBJ2-7|TRBV11-3|14
CASSYQPGNYEQYF
>TRBJ2-1|TRBV18|16
CASSPLGLAGRNEQFF
>TRBJ2-7|TRBV29-1|13
CSVEPEGGYEQYF
>TRBJ2-1|TRBV20-1|20
CSAPTSNRLGGAIEINEQFF
>TRBJ2-1|TRBV5-4|15
CASGASGGMYNEQFF
>TRBJ2-2|TRBV12-3/TRBV12-4|13
CASSLIETGELFF
>TRBJ1-5|TRBV7-2|16
CASSLGLEGGNQPQHF
>TRBJ2-7|TRBV5-1|13
CASSIQDTYEQYF
>TRBJ1-1|TRBV6-6|14
CASSTTGAGTEAFF
>TRBJ2-7|TRBV3-1|12
CASSPTSFAQYF
>TRBJ2-7|TRBV5-4|12
CVKGGPTYEQYF